These 13 T cell receptor beta chains share one sample of origin, sequenced in a study of T cells after yellow fever vaccination. TCRdb itself ran the 5' RACE reads through MiXCR, one entry per CDR3 protein. The sample consists of hundreds of thousands of distinct CDR3 sequences, approximately 13% of them appearing once. The input for sequencing was PBMCs, taken on the day of the yellow fever booster vaccination. All receptors come from a man under 40 who received the YFV17D yellow fever vaccine.

The chain uses TRBV14 and TRBJ1-3; tentatively, D is TRBD1 (5 bases). Trimming removed 4 bases from V and 7 bases from J, with 11 bases in between. This CDR3 contains 13 residues. CDR1 is SGHDN and CDR2 is FVKESK in the germline V gene. Here the CDR3 reads CASSPYPGNTIYF. The CDR3 DNA reads as TGTGCCAGCAGCCCCTATCCAGGGAACACCATATATTTT.

The V and J genes are TRBV6-2 or TRBV6-3 and TRBJ2-1; possible D gene TRBD2, 6 bases. Germline V gene lookup returns CDR1 MNHEY and CDR2 SVGEGT. V lost 6 bases, J lost 0 bases, and 9 bases lay in between. CDR3 length equals 14 residues. The DNA for the CDR3 is TGTGCCAGCAGCCACGGGAGCTCCTACAATGAGCAGTTCTTC. This sequence encodes CASSHGSSYNEQFF.

The chain recombines TRBV9 with TRBJ2-1; the match to TRBD1 covers 11 bases. The V segment lost 8 bases and the J segment 15 bases; nucleotides outside the gene matches: 10. Germline-derived CDR1 and CDR2 are SGDLS and YYNGEE. The CDR3 has 12 residues. The CDR3 region is CARTKRTGGWFF. Written as DNA, the CDR3 is TGTGCCAGAACGAAAAGGACAGGGGGCTGGTTCTTC.

There are many counts of this clonotype. This chain joins TRBV14 and TRBJ2-1; D might be TRBD1 (7 bases). Between the trimmed V and J ends, which lost 5 bases and 0 bases, there was a span of 14 bases. CDR1 SGHDN and CDR2 FVKESK come from the germline V gene. The CDR3 is made up of 16 amino acids. The CDR3 coding sequence is TGTGCCAGCAGCTTACTCCAGGGGGGCTCCTACAATGAGCAGTTCTTC. This translates into CASSLLQGGSYNEQFF.

This chain uses TRBV28 with TRBJ2-7, with 8 positions matching TRBD2. Trimming at V came to 6 bases and at J to 3 bases, leaving 13 bases not matched to a gene. The V gene's germline CDR1 is MDHEN and CDR2 SYDVKM. This CDR3 has 16 amino acids. CDR3 protein: CASRTPLAGELYEQYF. The DNA of the CDR3 is TGTGCCAGCAGAACCCCCCTAGCGGGCGAGCTCTACGAGCAGTACTTC. Full variable domain (remainder filled in from reference TRBV28 and TRBJ2-7): DVKVTQSSRYLVKRTGEKVFLECVQDMDHENMFWYRQDPGLGLRLIYFSYDVKMKEKGDIPEGYSVSREKKERFSLILESASTNQTSMYLCASRTPLAGELYEQYFGPGTRLTVT.

This clonotype was seen ten or more times. The chain uses TRBV21-1 and TRBJ1-1; TRBD1 is the table's D call, not checked against the DNA. TRBV21-1 has pseudogene status. This CDR3 region has 12 residues. The DNA for the CDR3 is TGTGCCAGCAGTGGGGGGAAAGGGGGAGCTTTCTTT. Translating gives CASSGGKGGAFF.

The CDR3 DNA is TGTGCCAGCAGTACTATTGGTTCCTACGAGCAGTACTTC. Its translation: CASSTIGSYEQYF. This chain links TRBV6-2 or TRBV6-3 with TRBJ2-7, with D unclear. The CDR3 contains 13 residues. In germline, CDR1 is MNHEY, CDR2 SVGEGT. Trimming removed 5 bases from V and 1 base from J, with 9 bases in between.

Many counts were recorded for this clonotype. The chain is built from TRBV24-1 and TRBJ2-1; TRBD2 matches at 10 bases. Germline CDR1 reads KGHDR; CDR2 reads SFDVKD. This CDR3 comprises 16 residues. V shed 1 base and J 8 bases; nucleotides not matched to a gene: 7. CDR3 amino acids: CATSDFRPSGGYEQFF. CDR3 bases: TGTGCCACCAGTGATTTTCGCCCTAGCGGGGGCTATGAGCAGTTCTTC.

V gene TRBV6-2 or TRBV6-3 combines with J gene TRBJ2-3, with D unresolved. Trimming stripped 5 bases from V and 7 bases from J, with 19 bases between. The CDR3 length is 15 residues. Germline V gene data show CDR1 as MNHEY and CDR2 as SVGEGT. In DNA, the CDR3 is TGTGCCAGCAGTCCCTTTAACAGCGTCCAGAATACGCAGTATTTT. Its translation is CASSPFNSVQNTQYF.

This clonotype has more than one count but fewer than ten. V usage is TRBV7-2 and J usage is TRBJ2-5, with D possibly matching TRBD1 (5 bases). The V gene's germline CDR1 is SGHTA and CDR2 FQGNSA. CDR3 length: 15 residues. Trimming left V 4 bases short and J 2 bases short, with 14 bases between. CDR3 DNA sequence: TGTGCCAGCAGCTCCCCCCTGACAGTACAAGAGACCCAGTACTTC. Translation: CASSSPLTVQETQYF.

The chain is built from TRBV7-2 and TRBJ2-3; 11 bases are shared with TRBD2. This CDR3 region has 16 residues. Germline-derived CDR1 and CDR2 are SGHTA and FQGNSA. The trim removed 5 bases at V and 2 bases at J, leaving 6 bases unmatched. CDR3 coding DNA: TGTGCCAGCAGCCTGGGACTAGCGGCACACACAGATACGCAGTATTTT. Protein sequence: CASSLGLAAHTDTQYF.

The chain links TRBV5-4 to TRBJ2-7; TRBD1 matches 12 bases. The junction had 6 bases not matched to a gene; V was cut back by 0 bases and J by 5 bases. The CDR3 is 16 amino acids. Per germline, CDR1 SGHNT and CDR2 YYREEE (reference sequence). CDR3 in DNA: TGTGCCAGCAGCTTGGGGACCGGGACAGGGGGCAACGAGCAGTACTTC. Its translation is CASSLGTGTGGNEQYF.

This clonotype was seen a few times. V is TRBV20-1 and J is TRBJ1-5, with 9 bases aligning to TRBD1. V dropped 5 bases and J dropped 4; count of bases not matched to a gene: 6. The CDR3 has 14 residues. Germline V lookup: CDR1 DFQATT, CDR2 SNEGSKA (reference sequence). The CDR3 DNA sequence: TGCAGTGCTCCTTCGGGACAGGGTAATCAGCCCCAGCATTTT. Translation: CSAPSGQGNQPQHF.